This T cell receptor beta chain was identified during a study of T cells in women clearing cervical HPV infection. About the research overall: Cases: HPV16-related CIN3 or worse on histology, a couple of invasive cancers. Controls gave blood once infection was undetectable; cases at lesion identification. Study findings and constraints: CIN3+ cases had significantly higher TCR richness than controls; evenness did not differ.

Comments on this clone: What it binds is not known. A junction boundary mismatches the germline segment, possibly from a read error.

The data were produced by immunoSEQ multiplex PCR, yet TCRdb's version contains in-frame clones alone and is incomplete. Listed are about 30,000 clones; about 17% falls within the top ten. The sample was blood buffy coat. The sequence came from a woman aged 18 to 75 with a cervical HPV16 infection that either progressed to CIN3+ or cleared (not recorded which).

The CDR3 reads CAIPTSGGRYQGTQYF. CDR3 DNA, as far as it was read: TGTGCCATTCCGACTAGCGGGGGCCGGTACCAAGGGACC. This chain links TRBV19 with TRBJ2-5; 12 bases align to TRBD2. Sequencing ends 3 residues short of the CDR3 end; the germline J gene provides the rest. Germline loops: CDR1 LNHDA, CDR2 SQIVND (reference sequence). The CDR3 sequence is 16 residues long.